This T cell receptor beta chain stems from a study of T-cell reconstitution after alpha-beta-depleted transplantation in children. Findings and limits, study-wide: T-cell numbers and diversity, one year after transplant, stemmed largely from T cells that were newly produced. Two months or so post-transplant, alpha-beta T cells reportedly derived from several hundred expanded graft clones. Some patients' high day-60 TCRbeta diversity was attributed to recipient cells surviving conditioning.

Germline V gene data show CDR1 as SEHNR and CDR2 as FQNEAQ (reference sequence). The junction had 6 bases not matched to a gene; V was cut back by 5 bases and J by 2 bases. The CDR3 has 16 residues. Remarks on this clonotype: Its antigen is as yet unknown.

A TCRbeta library incorporating unique molecular identifiers was prepared. TCRdb redid the calling of the PCR reads with MiXCR, one entry per CDR3 protein. Here the sample spans 600,000 to 700,000 distinct CDR3 sequences, roughly 13% being singletons. The material sequenced was PBMCs, taken before TCRalphabeta/CD19-depleted stem cell transplant. The chain links TRBV7-9 to TRBJ2-7; TRBD2 agrees at 13 bases. This TCR came from a girl aged 2-9 years with congenital amegakaryocytic thrombocytopenia, due to receive a stem cell transplant. CDR3 nucleotide sequence: TGTGCCAGCAGCCTCTCCGGGACTAGCGGGACCTACGAGCAGTACTTC. Amino acids: CASSLSGTSGTYEQYF. Using reference TRBV7-9 and TRBJ2-7 for the parts outside the CDR3, the full variable domain is DTGVSQNPRHKITKRGQNVTFRCDPISEHNRLYWYRQTLGQGPEFLTYFQNEAQLEKSRLLSDRFSAERPKGSFSTLEIQRTEQGDSAMYLCASSLSGTSGTYEQYFGPGTRLTVT.